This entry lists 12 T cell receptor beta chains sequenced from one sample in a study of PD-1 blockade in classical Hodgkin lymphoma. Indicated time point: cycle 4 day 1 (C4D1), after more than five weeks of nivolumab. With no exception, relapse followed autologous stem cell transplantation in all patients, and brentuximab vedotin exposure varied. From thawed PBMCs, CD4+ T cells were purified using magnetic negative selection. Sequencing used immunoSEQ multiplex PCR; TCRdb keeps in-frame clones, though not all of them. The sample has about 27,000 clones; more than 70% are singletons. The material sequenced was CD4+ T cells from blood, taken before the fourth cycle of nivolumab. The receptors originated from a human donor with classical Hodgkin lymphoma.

DNA of the CDR3: TGTGCCAGCTCACCGGGGGGGCCGATGAACACTGAAGCTTTCTTT. The encoded protein is CASSPGGPMNTEAFF. The chain employs TRBV18 and TRBJ1-1, with D tentatively TRBD1 (6 bases). The germline CDR1 and CDR2 sequences are KGHSH and LQKENI. The V end was cut by 3 bases, the J end by 0 bases, with 11 bases between. This CDR3 is 15 amino acids long.

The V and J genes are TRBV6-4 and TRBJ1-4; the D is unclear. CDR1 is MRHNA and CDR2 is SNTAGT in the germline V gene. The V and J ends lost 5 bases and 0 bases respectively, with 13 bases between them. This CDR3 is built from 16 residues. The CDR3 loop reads CASSLGAAATNEKLFF. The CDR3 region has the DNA TGTGCCAGCAGTTTGGGAGCAGCTGCAACTAATGAAAAACTGTTTTTT.

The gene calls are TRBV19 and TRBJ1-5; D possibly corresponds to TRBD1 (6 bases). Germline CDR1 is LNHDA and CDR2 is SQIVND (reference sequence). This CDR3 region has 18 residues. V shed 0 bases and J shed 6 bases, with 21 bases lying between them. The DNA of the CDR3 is TGTGCCAGTAGTATAGATGTTTTATTTTTACAGGGCGGTCAGCCCCAGCATTTT. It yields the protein CASSIDVLFLQGGQPQHF.

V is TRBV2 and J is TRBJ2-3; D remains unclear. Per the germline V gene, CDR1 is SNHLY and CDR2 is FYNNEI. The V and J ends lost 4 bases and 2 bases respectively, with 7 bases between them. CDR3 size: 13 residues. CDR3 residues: CASSGRNTDTQYF. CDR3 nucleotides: TGTGCCAGCAGTGGACGTAACACAGATACGCAGTATTTT.

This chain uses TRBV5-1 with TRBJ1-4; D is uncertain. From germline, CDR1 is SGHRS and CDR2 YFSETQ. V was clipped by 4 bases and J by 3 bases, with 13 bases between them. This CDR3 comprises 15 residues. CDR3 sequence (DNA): TGCGCCAGCAGCCCACGGCTAGGAGCTAATGAAAAACTGTTTTTT. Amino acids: CASSPRLGANEKLFF. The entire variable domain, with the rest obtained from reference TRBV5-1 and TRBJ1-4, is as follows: KAGVTQTPRYLIKTRGQQVTLSCSPISGHRSVSWYQQTPGQGLQFLFEYFSETQRNKGNFPGRFSGRQFSNSRSEMNVSTLELGDSALYLCASSPRLGANEKLFFGSGTQLSVL.

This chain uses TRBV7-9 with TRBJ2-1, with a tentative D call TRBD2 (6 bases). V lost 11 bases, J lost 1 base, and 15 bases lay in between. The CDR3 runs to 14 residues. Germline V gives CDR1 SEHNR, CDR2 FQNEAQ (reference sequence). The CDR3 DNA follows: TGTGCCGACAGCGGGCCCAATTCCTACAATGAGCAGTTCTTC. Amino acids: CADSGPNSYNEQFF.

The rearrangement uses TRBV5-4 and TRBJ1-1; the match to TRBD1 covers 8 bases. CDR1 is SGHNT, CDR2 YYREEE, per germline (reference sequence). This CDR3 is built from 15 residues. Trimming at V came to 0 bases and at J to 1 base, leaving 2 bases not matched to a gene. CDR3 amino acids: CASSLAGTGNTEAFF. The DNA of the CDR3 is TGTGCCAGCAGCTTGGCCGGGACAGGGAACACTGAAGCTTTCTTT.

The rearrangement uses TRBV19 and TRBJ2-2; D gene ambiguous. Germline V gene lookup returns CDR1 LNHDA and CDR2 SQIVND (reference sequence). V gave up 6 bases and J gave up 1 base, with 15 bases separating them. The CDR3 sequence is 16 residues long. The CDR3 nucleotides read TGTGCCAGTAGGTTCCATAAGGTGGGGAACACCGGGGAGCTGTTTTTT. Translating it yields CASRFHKVGNTGELFF.

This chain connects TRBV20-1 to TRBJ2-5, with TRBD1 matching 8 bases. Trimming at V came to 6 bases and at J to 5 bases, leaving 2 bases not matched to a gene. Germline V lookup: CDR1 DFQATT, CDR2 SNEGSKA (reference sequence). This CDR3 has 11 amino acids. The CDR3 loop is CSAHRGETQYF. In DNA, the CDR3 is TGCAGTGCCCACAGGGGGGAGACCCAGTACTTC.

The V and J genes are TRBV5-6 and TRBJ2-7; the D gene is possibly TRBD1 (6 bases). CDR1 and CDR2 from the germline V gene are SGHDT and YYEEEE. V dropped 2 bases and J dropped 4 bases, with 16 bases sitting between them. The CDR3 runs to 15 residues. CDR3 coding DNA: TGTGCCAGCAGCTTCTTAGACAGGTTCGGGTACGAGCAGTACTTC. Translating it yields CASSFLDRFGYEQYF.

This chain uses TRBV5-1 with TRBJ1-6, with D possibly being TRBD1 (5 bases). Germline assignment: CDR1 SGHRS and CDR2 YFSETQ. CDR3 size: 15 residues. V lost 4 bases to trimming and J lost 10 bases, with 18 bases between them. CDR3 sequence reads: CASSPRAGSGSPLHF. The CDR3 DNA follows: TGCGCCAGCAGCCCCCGTGCCGGTTCAGGGTCACCCCTCCACTTT.

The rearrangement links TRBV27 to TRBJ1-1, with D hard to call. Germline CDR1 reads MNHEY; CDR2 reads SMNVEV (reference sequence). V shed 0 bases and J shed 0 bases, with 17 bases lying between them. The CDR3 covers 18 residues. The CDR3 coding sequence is TGTGCCAGCAGTTTATCGTCTTCGGTGACACACATGAACACTGAAGCTTTCTTT. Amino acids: CASSLSSSVTHMNTEAFF.